Listed here are 24 T cell receptor beta chains from one sample, sequenced in a study of blood T cell repertoires in COVID-19. Assay: immunoSEQ multiplex PCR; the TCRdb copy retains only in-frame clones and omits some. The repertoire consists of about 110,000 clones, with around 84% occurring once and the leading ten covering 7.9%. Sequencing was performed on peripheral blood. The receptors derive from a woman aged 80 or over with active or convalescent COVID-19.

The chain uses TRBV5-4 and TRBJ2-3; TRBD2 matches at 8 bases. The junction had 11 bases not matched to a gene; V was cut back by 0 bases and J by 2 bases. CDR1 and CDR2 (germline): SGHNT, YYREEE (reference sequence). CDR3 length: 18 residues. Written as DNA, the CDR3 is TGTGCCAGCAGCTTGGCTGGGGCTAGCGGGTTTATCACAGATACGCAGTATTTT. Its protein product is CASSLAGASGFITDTQYF.

This chain joins TRBV7-2 and TRBJ1-6; perhaps TRBD1 as D (6 bases). From germline, CDR1 is SGHTA and CDR2 FQGNSA. The CDR3 is 14 amino acids. V was pared by 5 bases and J by 7 bases, with 12 bases between. The CDR3: CASSKRTDNSPLHF. The DNA of the CDR3 is TGTGCCAGCAGCAAGAGGACAGACAATTCACCCCTCCACTTT.

The V and J genes are TRBV2 and TRBJ2-1; TRBD2 aligns across 11 bases. This CDR3 has 17 residues. The J segment lost 0 bases and the V segment lost 6 bases, leaving 7 bases of the junction unmatched. CDR1 and CDR2 (germline): SNHLY, FYNNEI. The chain's CDR3 is CASSPTSGRLSYNEQFF. The CDR3 nucleotides are TGTGCCAGCAGCCCTACTAGCGGGAGACTCTCCTACAATGAGCAGTTCTTC.

The chain is built from TRBV6-2 or TRBV6-3 and TRBJ2-7; TRBD2 might be the D (6 bases). The ends were cut back, 4 bases at V and 5 bases at J, with 21 bases in the middle. This CDR3 comprises 16 residues. Germline CDR1 and CDR2: MNHEY and SVGEGT. The CDR3 region is CASSSSLRLAINEQYF. CDR3 bases: TGTGCCAGCAGTTCCAGCCTCCGCCTAGCGATCAACGAGCAGTACTTC.

V and J are TRBV5-1 and TRBJ2-7; 7 nucleotides align to TRBD2. With 3 bases clipped from V and 0 bases from J, the junction kept 9 bases outside the gene matches. The CDR3 runs to 16 residues. CDR1 and CDR2 (germline): SGHRS, YFSETQ. This CDR3 reads CASSSLPSGTSYEQYF. The CDR3 nucleotides are TGCGCCAGCAGCTCCCTGCCTAGCGGAACCTCCTACGAGCAGTACTTC.

This clone occurred a few times. V gene TRBV30 combines with J gene TRBJ2-7; tentatively, D is TRBD1 (5 bases). Germline assignment: CDR1 GTSNPN and CDR2 SVGIG (reference sequence). The germline V and J ends were trimmed by 1 base and 0 bases, with 13 bases remaining between them. The CDR3 consists of 15 residues. This CDR3 is CAWSGARGSSYEQYF. In DNA form, the CDR3 reads TGTGCCTGGAGTGGGGCTAGGGGAAGCTCCTACGAGCAGTACTTC.

This clone was seen once. The V gene is TRBV5-5, the J gene TRBJ2-2, with a weak D call TRBD2 (5 bases). The CDR3 contains 15 residues. V lost 0 bases to trimming and J lost 7 bases, with 13 bases between them. Germline values: CDR1 SGHKS, CDR2 YYEKEE (reference sequence). DNA of the CDR3: TGTGCCAGCAGCTTGGCCATAGCCGGGGACGGGGAGCTGTTTTTT. Amino acid sequence: CASSLAIAGDGELFF.

J is TRBJ2-5 and V is TRBV6-5, with D possibly TRBD1 on 6 matching bases. The CDR3 covers 15 residues. Germline V gene lookup returns CDR1 MNHEY and CDR2 SVGAGI. Trimming pared 6 bases from V and 0 bases from J, leaving 14 bases between. This CDR3 reads CASSRGQLYQETQYF. DNA for the CDR3: TGTGCCAGCAGCAGAGGACAGCTGTACCAAGAGACCCAGTACTTC.

This chain's CDR3 is CASSSSGSGNTIYF. CDR3 nucleotide sequence: TGTGCCAGCAGCTCTTCAGGTTCTGGAAACACCATATATTTT. The chain has TRBV7-9 and TRBJ1-3; no reliable D call. CDR1 and CDR2 from the germline V gene are SEHNR and FQNEAQ (reference sequence). The CDR3 covers 14 residues. V was pared by 4 bases and J by 1 base, with 8 bases between.

This chain connects TRBV27 to TRBJ1-2, with TRBD1 as a possible D gene (6 bases). The length of the CDR3 is 14 residues. The germline CDR1 and CDR2 sequences are MNHEY and SMNVEV (reference sequence). V was shortened by 3 bases and J by 2 bases, with 10 bases between the two germline ends. In DNA, the CDR3 is TGTGCCAGCAGTTTCCGGGACACAAACTATGGCTACACCTTC. Translated, it gives CASSFRDTNYGYTF.

V and J are TRBV5-1 and TRBJ1-2, with 7 bases that match TRBD1. After removal of 0 bases from V and 5 bases from J, the junction contained 7 bases not matched to a gene. CDR1 and CDR2 from the germline V gene are SGHRS and YFSETQ. CDR3 length: 15 residues. The CDR3 reads CASSLGTGQPYGYTF. The CDR3 DNA reads TGCGCCAGCAGCTTGGGAACGGGACAGCCTTATGGCTACACCTTC. Full variable domain (rest looked up from reference TRBV5-1 and TRBJ1-2): KAGVTQTPRYLIKTRGQQVTLSCSPISGHRSVSWYQQTPGQGLQFLFEYFSETQRNKGNFPGRFSGRQFSNSRSEMNVSTLELGDSALYLCASSLGTGQPYGYTFGSGTRLTVV.

The J gene is TRBJ1-2, the V gene TRBV6-5; possible D gene TRBD1, 5 bases. CDR3 length: 16 residues. Germline V gene data show CDR1 as MNHEY and CDR2 as SVGAGI. V was pared by 2 bases and J by 2 bases, with 15 bases between. The CDR3 reads CASSYDSRFINYGYTF. DNA for the CDR3: TGTGCCAGCAGTTACGACAGCCGATTTATCAACTATGGCTACACCTTC.

This chain links TRBV3-1 (or the pseudogene TRBV3-2) with TRBJ1-1; 8 bases fit TRBD1. CDR1 is LGHDT, CDR2 YNNKEL, per germline (reference sequence). The CDR3 spans 15 residues. After removal of 4 bases from V and 1 base from J, the junction contained 5 bases not matched to a gene. The CDR3 loop reads CASSRQGARNTEAFF. The CDR3 DNA sequence: TGTGCCAGCAGCCGCCAGGGGGCGAGGAACACTGAAGCTTTCTTT.

The gene calls are TRBV5-1 and TRBJ2-1, with D possibly matching TRBD2 (6 bases). The CDR3 sequence is 14 residues long. Germline loops: CDR1 SGHRS, CDR2 YFSETQ. Between the trimmed V and J ends, which lost 0 bases and 6 bases, there was a span of 10 bases. CDR3 region: CASSLERGTNEQFF. In nucleotides, the CDR3 is TGCGCCAGCAGCTTGGAACGGGGGACCAATGAGCAGTTCTTC.

V gene TRBV7-9 combines with J gene TRBJ1-2, with a weak D call TRBD1 (5 bases). The CDR3 has 15 amino acids. In germline, CDR1 is SEHNR, CDR2 FQNEAQ (reference sequence). V dropped 4 bases and J dropped 6 bases, with 18 bases sitting between them. In DNA form, the CDR3 reads TGTGCCAGCAGCTCTCAAAGCGGGGCCCGGGATGGCTACACCTTC. It specifies CASSSQSGARDGYTF. Using reference TRBV7-9 and TRBJ1-2 for the parts outside the CDR3, the full variable domain is DTGVSQNPRHKITKRGQNVTFRCDPISEHNRLYWYRQTLGQGPEFLTYFQNEAQLEKSRLLSDRFSAERPKGSFSTLEIQRTEQGDSAMYLCASSSQSGARDGYTFGSGTRLTVV.

The chain employs TRBV9 and TRBJ1-6; D unclear. The CDR3 totals 14 residues. Germline assignment: CDR1 SGDLS and CDR2 YYNGEE. Trimming removed 6 bases from V and 7 bases from J, with 14 bases in between. CDR3 coding DNA: TGTGCCAGCACCTCCAGGCCGGAAAATTCACCCCTCCACTTT. As protein: CASTSRPENSPLHF.

This chain uses TRBV9 with TRBJ2-1, with TRBD2 matching 8 bases. V trimming: 1 base; J trimming: 6 bases; junction bases outside the gene matches: 6. This CDR3 is 15 amino acids long. The germline V gene encodes CDR1 SGDLS and CDR2 YYNGEE. This chain's CDR3 is CASSVKLAGLNEQFF. In nucleotides, the CDR3 is TGTGCCAGCAGCGTAAAGCTAGCGGGCCTCAATGAGCAGTTCTTC.

In this sample, this clone turned up once. The rearrangement links TRBV6-6 to TRBJ1-3, with D possibly being TRBD1 (5 bases). Per the germline V gene, CDR1 is MNHNY and CDR2 is SVGAGI (reference sequence). Trimming pared 4 bases from V and 1 base from J, leaving 11 bases between. This CDR3 comprises 15 residues. The CDR3 here is CASSSEDSSGNTIYF. DNA for the CDR3: TGTGCCAGCAGTTCTGAAGACAGTTCTGGAAACACCATATATTTT.

This clone was found a few times. This chain joins TRBV3-1 (or the pseudogene TRBV3-2) and TRBJ1-2, with a weak D call TRBD1 (6 bases). V lost 4 bases and J lost 0, with 12 bases in between. This CDR3 is 15 amino acids long. CDR1 and CDR2 (germline): LGHDT, YNNKEL (reference sequence). The CDR3: CASSLGQSANYGYTF. As DNA, the CDR3 is TGTGCCAGCAGCCTTGGACAGTCAGCTAACTATGGCTACACCTTC.

Comment on this clone: A read error is possible here, since a much larger clone lies one base away. The V gene is TRBV6-6, the J gene TRBJ1-1; D is unresolved. CDR1 MNHNY and CDR2 SVGAGI come from the germline V gene (reference sequence). Trimming removed 0 bases at V and 0 bases at J, with 5 bases between. The CDR3 has 14 amino acids. CDR3 DNA sequence: TGTGCCAGCAGTTACTCAGAGGTGAACACTGAAGCTTTCTTT. It specifies CASSYSEVNTEAFF.

On this clone itself: Other nucleotide sequences in the sample specify the same CDR3. The chain combines TRBV6-1 with TRBJ2-7; 8 nucleotides align to TRBD1. Germline V gene sequence: CDR1 MNHNS, CDR2 SASEGT. CDR3 length: 14 residues. With 3 bases clipped from V and 2 bases from J, the junction kept 3 bases outside the gene matches. CDR3 bases: TGTGCCAGCAGTGAGACAGGGGCTCCCTACGAGCAGTACTTC. Protein: CASSETGAPYEQYF.

V and J are TRBV5-4 and TRBJ2-7; TRBD1 agrees at 8 bases. This CDR3 has 15 residues. J lost 1 base, V lost 0 bases, and 3 bases had no gene match. Per the germline V gene, CDR1 is SGHNT and CDR2 is YYREEE (reference sequence). Here the CDR3 reads CASSLAGQGSYEQYF. CDR3 sequence (DNA): TGTGCCAGCAGCTTGGCTGGACAGGGATCCTACGAGCAGTACTTC.

V and J are TRBV7-9 and TRBJ1-1; TRBD1 matches at 8 bases. CDR1 and CDR2 (germline): SEHNR, FQNEAQ (reference sequence). V shed 3 bases and J 2 bases; nucleotides not matched to a gene: 2. The CDR3 contains 14 residues. Here the CDR3 reads CASSFGQGNTEAFF. The CDR3 coding sequence is TGTGCCAGCAGCTTTGGACAGGGCAACACTGAAGCTTTCTTT.

The chain links TRBV19 to TRBJ2-5, with D possibly matching TRBD1 (6 bases). Trimming took 1 base from V and 2 from J, leaving 11 bases between them. The length of the CDR3 is 15 residues. Germline lookup yields CDR1 LNHDA and CDR2 SQIVND (reference sequence). In nucleotides, the CDR3 is TGTGCCAGTAGTATAGTACACAGGGAGCAAGAGACCCAGTACTTC. The encoded protein is CASSIVHREQETQYF.